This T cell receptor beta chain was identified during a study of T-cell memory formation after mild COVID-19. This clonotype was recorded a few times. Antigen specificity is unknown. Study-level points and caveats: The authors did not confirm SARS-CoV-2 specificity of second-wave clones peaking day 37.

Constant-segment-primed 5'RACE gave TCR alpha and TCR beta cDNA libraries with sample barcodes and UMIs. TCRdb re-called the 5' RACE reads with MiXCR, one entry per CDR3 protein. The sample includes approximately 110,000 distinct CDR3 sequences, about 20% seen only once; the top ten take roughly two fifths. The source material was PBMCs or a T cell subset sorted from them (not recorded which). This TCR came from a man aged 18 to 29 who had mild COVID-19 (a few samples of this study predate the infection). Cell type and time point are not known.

The CDR3 region has the DNA TGTGCCAGCAGCCAATGGGGGGGTTGGGAGCAGTTCTTC. Protein: CASSQWGGWEQFF. J is TRBJ2-1 and V is TRBV14; 7 bases are shared with TRBD2. The junction had 5 bases not matched to a gene; V was cut back by 2 bases and J by 10 bases. The V gene's germline CDR1 is SGHDN and CDR2 FVKESK. The CDR3 extends over 13 amino acids.